A single sample gave rise to the 8 T cell receptor beta chains below, sequenced in a study of CD8 T cells in ankylosing spondylitis. Broader study findings: Blood from ankylosing spondylitis patients appeared to carry a characteristic roughly 8-variant TCR beta motif.

No antigen has been assigned to these receptors. TCRdb re-analysed the 5' RACE reads in MiXCR, keeping a single row per CDR3 protein. The sample includes under 150,000 distinct CDR3 sequences, 15% to 20% of them seen just once. The sequenced material came from blood, either unsorted or a sorted T cell fraction (not recorded which). Every receptor here comes from a male donor with ankylosing spondylitis.

With respect to this clonotype: One end of the junction varies from germline; a read error may be responsible. V usage is TRBV29-1 and J usage is TRBJ1-1, with a tentative D call TRBD1 (5 bases). The germline CDR1 and CDR2 sequences are SQVTM and ANQGSEA. The CDR3 contains 17 residues. The CDR3 DNA reads TGCTGCGTTTCAGGCTGGGAACGTCCAGGGAGTGGAGCTGAAGCTTTCTTT. Translated, it gives CCVSGWERPGSGAEAFF.

This chain connects TRBV12-3 or TRBV12-4 to TRBJ2-4, with D hard to call. This CDR3 contains 14 residues. V was trimmed by 3 bases and J by 4 bases, leaving 10 bases between them. CDR3 coding DNA: TGTGCCAGCAGTTTGTGGCTAGAGAAAAACATTCAGTACTTC. Its translation is CASSLWLEKNIQYF.

The chain links TRBV24-1 to TRBJ1-1; no reliable D call. CDR1 and CDR2 from the germline V gene are KGHDR and SFDVKD. The CDR3 runs 13 residues. The V end lost 9 bases, the J end lost 0 bases, and 10 bases lay between the germline ends. The CDR3 region is CATRGDVNTEAFF. The CDR3 nucleotides read TGTGCCACCCGGGGAGATGTGAACACTGAAGCTTTCTTT.

The V call is TRBV28, the J call TRBJ2-7; D is possibly TRBD1 or TRBD2 (5 bases each). The germline CDR1 and CDR2 sequences are MDHEN and SYDVKM. The CDR3 extends over 14 amino acids. The germline V and J ends were trimmed by 7 bases and 4 bases, with 17 bases remaining between them. The CDR3, as DNA: TGTGCCAGCACCCCCGCAGGGAGTATTTACGAGCAGTACTTC. Protein: CASTPAGSIYEQYF.

The sample holds a few counts of this clonotype. The V gene is TRBV27, the J gene TRBJ2-7, with 10 bases identical to TRBD1. The CDR3 runs to 16 residues. Germline V gene data show CDR1 as MNHEY and CDR2 as SMNVEV (reference sequence). J lost 3 bases, V lost 5 bases, and 10 bases had no gene match. The CDR3 nucleotides read TGTGCCAGCAGTCCCCCATCCGGGACAGGGGACTACGAGCAGTACTTC. It translates to CASSPPSGTGDYEQYF.

V and J are TRBV11-2 and TRBJ2-7, with 13 nucleotides matching TRBD2. Germline V CDR1 and CDR2: SGHAT, FQNNGV. The CDR3 runs 18 residues. The V segment lost 1 base and the J segment 4 bases; nucleotides outside the gene matches: 10. CDR3 region: CASSLGGGLAGPRYEQYF. In DNA form, the CDR3 reads TGTGCCAGCAGCTTAGGGGGGGGACTAGCGGGACCGAGGTACGAGCAGTACTTC. The entire variable domain, with the rest obtained from reference TRBV11-2 and TRBJ2-7, is as follows: EAGVAQSPRYKIIEKRQSVAFWCNPISGHATLYWYQQILGQGPKLLIQFQNNGVVDDSQLPKDRFSAERLKGVDSTLKIQPAKLEDSAVYLCASSLGGGLAGPRYEQYFGPGTRLTVT.

This clonotype was detected only a few times. The chain is built from TRBV6-5 and TRBJ2-5; D is undetermined. The CDR3 contains 11 residues. CDR1 and CDR2 from the germline V gene are MNHEY and SVGAGI. V was trimmed by 7 bases and J by 2 bases, leaving 5 bases between them. In DNA form, the CDR3 reads TGTGCCAGCATGCGGCAAGAGACCCAGTACTTC. Translating gives CASMRQETQYF.

At least ten counts were recorded for this clonotype. The CDR3 coding sequence is TGTGCCAGCAGTGAAGCCCGGGGAGGTACGCAGTATTTT. Translation: CASSEARGGTQYF. The chain employs TRBV2 and TRBJ2-3; tentative D call: TRBD2 (6 bases). V gave up 0 bases and J gave up 8 bases, with 9 bases separating them. The CDR3 is 13 residues long. Germline V CDR1 and CDR2: SNHLY, FYNNEI.